A single T cell receptor beta chain is shown here with its context. Its antigen is unknown. The data are from a study of identifying expanded T cells in peripheral blood. Study-wide findings and caveats: Over about two and four weeks, about 17 and 20 clones changed, versus roughly 1.2 between replicates.

The table came from immunoSEQ multiplex PCR; TCRdb's copy has only in-frame clones and leaves some out. The repertoire holds around 120,000 clones, with 80% to 90% as singletons. The CDR3 is 15 amino acids. The J segment lost 2 bases and the V segment lost 6 bases, leaving 5 bases of the junction unmatched. Germline-derived CDR1 and CDR2 are SNHLY and FYNNEI. What was sequenced was blood. The chain is built from TRBV2 and TRBJ2-1; 9 nucleotides align to TRBD1. The receptor was derived from a person aged 18 to 75 in good health. The CDR3: CASSQDRGAYNEQFF. In DNA form, the CDR3 reads TGTGCCAGCAGCCAGGACAGGGGAGCCTACAATGAGCAGTTCTTC.